This T cell receptor (beta chain) is from a study (dated by TCRdb to 2016 to 2017). Library construction relied on RT-PCR. The listed sequencing device is Illumina MiSeq. Starting from the raw public reads, TCRdb applied fastp trimming at Q25, assembled clones with MiXCR and retained in-frame beta chains. Every entry covers one CDR3 protein and lists the most common genes and DNA from its rows. The sample records about 680,000 distinct CDR3 sequences, 13% to 15% of which are singletons. The ten biggest clones cover roughly 4% of the sample. This clonotype was detected many times. This clone's antigen is unknown. There are no base qualities to consult, and no much larger clone falls within one base. The germline ends are 6 bases apart after V is trimmed by 5 bases and J by 4 bases. The CDR3 has 12 amino acids, counting the end cysteine and phenylalanine. Only CDR3 DNA is held: 36 bases, read in frame from base 1.

Sequencing was performed on memory CD4+ T cells from blood. The sequence links TRBV12-3 or TRBV12-4 to TRBJ1-5; possibly the D gene is TRBD1, per 5 matching bases. The receptor's source is a female donor in good health, serving as a healthy control. The DNA reads TGTGCCAGCAGTCCAGGGAATCAGCCCCAGCATTTT. This gives the protein CASSPGNQPQHF.